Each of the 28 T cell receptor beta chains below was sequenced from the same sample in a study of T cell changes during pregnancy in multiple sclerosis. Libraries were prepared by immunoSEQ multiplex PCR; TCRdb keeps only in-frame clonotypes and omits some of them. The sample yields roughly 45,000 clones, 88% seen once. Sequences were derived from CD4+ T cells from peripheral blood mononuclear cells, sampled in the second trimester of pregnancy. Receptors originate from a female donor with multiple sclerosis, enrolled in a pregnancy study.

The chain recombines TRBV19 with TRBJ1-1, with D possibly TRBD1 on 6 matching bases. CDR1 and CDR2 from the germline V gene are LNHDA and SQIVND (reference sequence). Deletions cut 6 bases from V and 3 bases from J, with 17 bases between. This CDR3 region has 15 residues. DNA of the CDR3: TGTGCCAGTAGAACAGGGTTCGACCCCGACACTGAAGCTTTCTTT. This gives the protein CASRTGFDPDTEAFF.

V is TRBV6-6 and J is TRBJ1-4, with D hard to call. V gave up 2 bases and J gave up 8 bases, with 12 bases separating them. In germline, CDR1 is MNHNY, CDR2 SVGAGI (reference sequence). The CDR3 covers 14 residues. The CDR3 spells CASSYTGSREKLFF. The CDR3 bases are TGTGCCAGCAGTTACACTGGGTCTAGAGAAAAACTGTTTTTT.

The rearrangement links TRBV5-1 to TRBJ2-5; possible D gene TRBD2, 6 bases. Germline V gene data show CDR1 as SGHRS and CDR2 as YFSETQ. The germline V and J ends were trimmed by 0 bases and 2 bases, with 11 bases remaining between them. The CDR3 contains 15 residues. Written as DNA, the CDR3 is TGCGCCAGCAGCTTGGATATGGGGAGGCAAGAGACCCAGTACTTC. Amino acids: CASSLDMGRQETQYF.

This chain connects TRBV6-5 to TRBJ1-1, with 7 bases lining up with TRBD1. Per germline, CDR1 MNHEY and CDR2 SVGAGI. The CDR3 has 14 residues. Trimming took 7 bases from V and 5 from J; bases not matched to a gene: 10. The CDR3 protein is CASKATQGRTEAFF. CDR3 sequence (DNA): TGTGCCAGCAAAGCCACACAGGGGAGGACTGAAGCTTTCTTT.

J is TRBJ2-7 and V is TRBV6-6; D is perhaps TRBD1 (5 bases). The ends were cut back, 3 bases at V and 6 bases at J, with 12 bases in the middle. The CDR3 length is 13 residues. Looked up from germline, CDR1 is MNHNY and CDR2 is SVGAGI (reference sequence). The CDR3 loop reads CASSYEGASEQYF. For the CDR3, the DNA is TGTGCCAGCAGTTATGAAGGGGCAAGCGAGCAGTACTTC.

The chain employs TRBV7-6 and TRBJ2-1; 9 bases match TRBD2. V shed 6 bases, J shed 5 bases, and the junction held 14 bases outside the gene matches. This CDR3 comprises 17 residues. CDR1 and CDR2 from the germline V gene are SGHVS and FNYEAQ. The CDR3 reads CASRAARASGRNNEQFF. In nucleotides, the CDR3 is TGTGCCAGCAGGGCCGCGAGAGCGAGCGGGAGGAACAATGAGCAGTTCTTC.

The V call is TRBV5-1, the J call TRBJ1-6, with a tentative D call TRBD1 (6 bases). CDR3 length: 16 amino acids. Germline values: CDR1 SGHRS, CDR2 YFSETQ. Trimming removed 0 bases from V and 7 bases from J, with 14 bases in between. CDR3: CASSLGDTSKNSPLHF. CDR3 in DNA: TGCGCCAGCAGCTTGGGGGACACCTCTAAAAATTCACCCCTCCACTTT.

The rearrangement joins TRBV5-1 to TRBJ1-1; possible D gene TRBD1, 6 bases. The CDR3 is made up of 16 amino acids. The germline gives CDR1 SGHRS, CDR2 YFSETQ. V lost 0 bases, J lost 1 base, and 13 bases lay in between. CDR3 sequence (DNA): TGCGCCAGCAGCTTGGCCCAGGGGACGCCGAACACTGAAGCTTTCTTT. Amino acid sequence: CASSLAQGTPNTEAFF.

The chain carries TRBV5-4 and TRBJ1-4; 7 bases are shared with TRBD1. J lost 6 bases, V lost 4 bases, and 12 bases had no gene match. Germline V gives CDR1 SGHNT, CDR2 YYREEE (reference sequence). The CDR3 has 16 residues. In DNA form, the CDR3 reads TGTGCCAGCAGCGACAGAGCGACAGGGCAGGATGAAAAACTGTTTTTT. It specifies CASSDRATGQDEKLFF.

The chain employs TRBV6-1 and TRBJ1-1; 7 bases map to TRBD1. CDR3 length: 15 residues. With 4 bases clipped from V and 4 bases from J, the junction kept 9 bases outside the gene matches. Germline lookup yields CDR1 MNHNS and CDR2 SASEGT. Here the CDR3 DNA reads TGTGCCAGCAGTGCCACAGGGGTTTTGGCCACTGAAGCTTTCTTT. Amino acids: CASSATGVLATEAFF.

CDR3 amino acids: CASYSTGGTYEQYF. The CDR3 DNA follows: TGTGCCAGCTACTCTACAGGGGGAACCTACGAGCAGTACTTC. The chain couples TRBV6-1 to TRBJ2-7, with TRBD1 matching 8 bases. CDR3 length equals 14 residues. The germline V gene has CDR1 MNHNS and CDR2 SASEGT. V shed 8 bases and J 2 bases; nucleotides not matched to a gene: 8.

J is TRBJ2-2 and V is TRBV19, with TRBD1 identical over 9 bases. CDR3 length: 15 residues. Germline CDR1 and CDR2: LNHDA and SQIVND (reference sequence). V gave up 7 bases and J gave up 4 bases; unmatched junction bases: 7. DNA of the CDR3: TGTGCCAGTACCCGACAGGGGGGGGGCACCGGGGAGCTGTTTTTT. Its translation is CASTRQGGGTGELFF.

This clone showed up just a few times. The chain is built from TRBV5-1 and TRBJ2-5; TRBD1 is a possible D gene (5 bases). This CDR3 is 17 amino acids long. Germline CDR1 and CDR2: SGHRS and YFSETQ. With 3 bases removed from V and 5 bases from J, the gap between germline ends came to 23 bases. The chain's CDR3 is CASSSDPPQVPGETQYF. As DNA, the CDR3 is TGCGCCAGCAGCTCCGACCCCCCACAGGTCCCTGGGGAGACCCAGTACTTC.

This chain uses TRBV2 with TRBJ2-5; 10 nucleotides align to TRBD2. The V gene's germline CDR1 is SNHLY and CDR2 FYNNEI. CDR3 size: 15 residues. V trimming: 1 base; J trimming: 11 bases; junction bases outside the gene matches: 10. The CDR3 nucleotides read TGTGCCAGCAGTGAAGGCGTACTAGCGGGAAGCAAACAGTACTTC. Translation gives CASSEGVLAGSKQYF.

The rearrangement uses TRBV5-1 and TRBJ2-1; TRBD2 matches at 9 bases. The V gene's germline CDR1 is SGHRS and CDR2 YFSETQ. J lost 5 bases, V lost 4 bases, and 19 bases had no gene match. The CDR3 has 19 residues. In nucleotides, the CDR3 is TGCGCCAGCAGCAGATCCTACGGGACTAGCACCCCTAACGACAATGAGCAGTTCTTC. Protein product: CASSRSYGTSTPNDNEQFF.

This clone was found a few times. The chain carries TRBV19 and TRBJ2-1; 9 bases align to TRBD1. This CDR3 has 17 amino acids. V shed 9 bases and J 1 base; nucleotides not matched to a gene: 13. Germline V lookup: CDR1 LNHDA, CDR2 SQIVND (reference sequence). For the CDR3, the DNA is TGTGCCAGCAGCCCCGGGACAGGGTGGACTTCCTACAATGAGCAGTTCTTC. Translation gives CASSPGTGWTSYNEQFF.

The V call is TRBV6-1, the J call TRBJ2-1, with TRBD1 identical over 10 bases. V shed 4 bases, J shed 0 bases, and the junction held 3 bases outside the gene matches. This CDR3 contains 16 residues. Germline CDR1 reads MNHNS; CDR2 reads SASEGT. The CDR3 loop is CASSGQGASSYNEQFF. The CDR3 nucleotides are TGTGCCAGCAGTGGACAGGGGGCGAGCTCCTACAATGAGCAGTTCTTC.

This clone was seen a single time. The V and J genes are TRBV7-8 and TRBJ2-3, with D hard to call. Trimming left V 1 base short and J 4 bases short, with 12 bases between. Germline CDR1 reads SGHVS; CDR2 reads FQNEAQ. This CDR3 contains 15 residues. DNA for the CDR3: TGTGCCAGCAGCTTAGGAGAGAGCTTGTCAGATACGCAGTATTTT. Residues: CASSLGESLSDTQYF.

The CDR3 loop is CASSPLFDRGEQYF. Here the CDR3 DNA reads TGTGCCAGCAGTCCCCTTTTCGACAGGGGCGAGCAGTACTTC. This chain joins TRBV6-5 and TRBJ2-7; 8 positions match TRBD1. Unmatched junction bases numbered 9, after V lost 5 bases and J lost 6 bases. CDR3 length: 14 amino acids. Germline-derived CDR1 and CDR2 are MNHEY and SVGAGI.

Written as DNA, the CDR3 is TGTGCCAGCAGTGATTGGGACACTACCTCCTACGAGCAGTACTTC. It specifies CASSDWDTTSYEQYF. The chain combines TRBV6-1 with TRBJ2-5; a possible D gene is TRBD1 (6 bases). The DNA end is a closer match to TRBJ2-7, so the J assignment may be wrong. CDR1 and CDR2 from the germline V gene are MNHNS and SASEGT. The CDR3 covers 15 residues.

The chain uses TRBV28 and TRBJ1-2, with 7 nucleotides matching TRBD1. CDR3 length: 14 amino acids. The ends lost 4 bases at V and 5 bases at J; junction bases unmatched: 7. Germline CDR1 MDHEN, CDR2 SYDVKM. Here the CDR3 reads CASSSAGGYYGYTF. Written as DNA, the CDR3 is TGTGCCAGCAGTTCAGCAGGGGGATATTATGGCTACACCTTC.

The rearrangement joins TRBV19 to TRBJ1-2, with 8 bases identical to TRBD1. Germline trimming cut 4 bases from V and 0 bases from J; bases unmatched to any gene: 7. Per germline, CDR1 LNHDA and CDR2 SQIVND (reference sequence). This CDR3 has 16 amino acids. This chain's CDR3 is CASSRLQQGANYGYTF. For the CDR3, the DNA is TGTGCCAGTAGTAGATTGCAACAGGGGGCTAACTATGGCTACACCTTC.

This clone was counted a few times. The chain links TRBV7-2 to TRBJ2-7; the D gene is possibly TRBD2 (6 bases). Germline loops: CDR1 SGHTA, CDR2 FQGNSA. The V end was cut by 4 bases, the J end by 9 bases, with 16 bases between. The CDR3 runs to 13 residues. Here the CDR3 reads CASSSAGISLQYF. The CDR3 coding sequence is TGTGCCAGCAGCTCGGCGGGAATTTCTCTGCAGTACTTC.

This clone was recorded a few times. In nucleotides, the CDR3 is TGTGCCAGCAGTTTATTTTTCGGGACAGGGGGCGGAAAACTGTTTTTT. As protein: CASSLFFGTGGGKLFF. The chain uses TRBV27 and TRBJ1-4; 12 positions match TRBD1. This CDR3 is built from 16 residues. V shed 1 base and J 10 bases; nucleotides not matched to a gene: 7. Germline V lookup: CDR1 MNHEY, CDR2 SMNVEV (reference sequence).

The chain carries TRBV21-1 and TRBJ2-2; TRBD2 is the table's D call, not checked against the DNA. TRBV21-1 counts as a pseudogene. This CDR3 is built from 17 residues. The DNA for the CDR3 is TGTGCCAGCAGCAAAGACGGACTAGCGGGAGACCCCGGGGAGCTGTTTTTT. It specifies CASSKDGLAGDPGELFF.

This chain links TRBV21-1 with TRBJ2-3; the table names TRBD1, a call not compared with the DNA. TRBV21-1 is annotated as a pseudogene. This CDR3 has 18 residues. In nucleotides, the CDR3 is TGTGCCAGCAGCGCACGTGCCACCGGACAGTCTAGCACAGATACGCAGTATTTT. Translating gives CASSARATGQSSTDTQYF.

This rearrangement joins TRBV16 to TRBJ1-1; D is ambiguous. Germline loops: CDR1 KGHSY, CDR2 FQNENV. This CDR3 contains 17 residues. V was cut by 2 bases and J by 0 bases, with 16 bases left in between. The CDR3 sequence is CASSQTLVGQLNTEAFF. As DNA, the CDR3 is TGTGCCAGCAGCCAAACGCTGGTGGGCCAGTTGAACACTGAAGCTTTCTTT.

Written as DNA, the CDR3 is TGCGCCAGCAGGGGGACAGCGAGCAATCAGCCCCAGCATTTT. It yields the protein CASRGTASNQPQHF. The chain employs TRBV4-1 and TRBJ1-5; 7 bases agree with TRBD1. The CDR3 is 14 residues long. The V segment lost 6 bases and the J segment 1 base; nucleotides outside the gene matches: 3. Germline V CDR1 and CDR2: MGHRA, YSYEKL.